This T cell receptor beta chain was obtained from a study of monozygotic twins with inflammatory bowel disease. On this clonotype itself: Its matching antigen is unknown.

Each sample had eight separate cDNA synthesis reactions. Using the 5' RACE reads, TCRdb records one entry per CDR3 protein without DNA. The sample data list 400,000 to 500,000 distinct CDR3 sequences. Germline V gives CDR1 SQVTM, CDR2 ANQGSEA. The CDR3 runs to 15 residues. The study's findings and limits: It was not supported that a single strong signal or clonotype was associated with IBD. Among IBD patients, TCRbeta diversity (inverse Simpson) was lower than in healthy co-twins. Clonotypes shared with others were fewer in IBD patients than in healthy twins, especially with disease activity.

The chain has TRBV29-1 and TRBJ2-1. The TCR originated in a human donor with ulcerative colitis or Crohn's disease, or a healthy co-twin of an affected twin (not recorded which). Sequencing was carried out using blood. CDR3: CSVELGYSSYNEQFF.